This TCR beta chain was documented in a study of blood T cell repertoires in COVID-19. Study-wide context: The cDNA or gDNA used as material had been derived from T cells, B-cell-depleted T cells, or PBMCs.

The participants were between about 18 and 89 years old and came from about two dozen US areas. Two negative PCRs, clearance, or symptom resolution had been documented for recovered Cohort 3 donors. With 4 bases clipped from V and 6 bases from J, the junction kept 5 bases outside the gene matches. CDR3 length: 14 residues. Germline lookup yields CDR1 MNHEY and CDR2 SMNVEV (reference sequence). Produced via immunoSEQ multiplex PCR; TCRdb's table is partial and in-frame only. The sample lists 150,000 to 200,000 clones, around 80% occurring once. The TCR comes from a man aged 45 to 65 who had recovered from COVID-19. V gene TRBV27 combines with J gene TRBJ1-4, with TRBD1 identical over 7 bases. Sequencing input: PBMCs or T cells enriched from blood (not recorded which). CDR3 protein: CASSSGTVDEKLFF. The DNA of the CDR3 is TGTGCCAGCAGTTCCGGGACAGTGGATGAAAAACTGTTTTTT.